This T cell receptor (beta chain) was observed in a study of cytomegalovirus exposure and HLA in healthy donors. Study-level points and caveats: Cytomegalovirus association was assigned to around 150 TCR beta chains.

The data were produced by immunoSEQ multiplex PCR, yet TCRdb's version contains in-frame clones alone and is incomplete. Found here are 130,000 to 150,000 clones, approximately 90% of them singletons; the top ten hold about 0.64%. With regard to this clone: The antigen is unknown.

J lost 4 bases, V lost 5 bases, and 9 bases had no gene match. The CDR3 has 16 amino acids. Germline assignment: CDR1 KGHSH and CDR2 LQKENI. The sequenced material came from PBMCs. The clonotype was recovered from a man between 18 and 35 years old in good health and CMV-seronegative. The rearrangement joins TRBV18 to TRBJ2-7; 12 positions agree with TRBD1. In DNA form, the CDR3 reads TGTGCCAGCTCAGATCCGGGACAGGGGGCGCGGTACGAGCAGTACTTC. Translating it yields CASSDPGQGARYEQYF.